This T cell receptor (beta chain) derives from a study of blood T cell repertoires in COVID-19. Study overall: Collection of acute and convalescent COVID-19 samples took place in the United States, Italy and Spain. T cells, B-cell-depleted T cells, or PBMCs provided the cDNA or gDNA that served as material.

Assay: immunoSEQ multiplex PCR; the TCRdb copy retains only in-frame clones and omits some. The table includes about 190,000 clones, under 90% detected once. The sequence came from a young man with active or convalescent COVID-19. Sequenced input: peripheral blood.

CDR3 residues: CASSPGGDEQFF. The CDR3 DNA is TGTGCCAGCAGCCCCGGTGGTGATGAGCAGTTCTTC. The chain employs TRBV7-3 and TRBJ2-1, with D hard to call. From germline, CDR1 is SGHTA and CDR2 FQGTGA. Trimming cost V 5 bases and J 8 bases, with 10 bases left between them. The CDR3 is made up of 12 amino acids.